What follows are 23 T cell receptor beta chains derived from one specimen sequenced in a study of CD8+ T cells in alopecia areata. Noted treatment: oral pan-JAK inhibitor, 5-10 mg twice daily. RNA was extracted and reverse transcribed into cDNA as the sequencing template. Libraries were prepared by immunoSEQ multiplex PCR; TCRdb keeps only in-frame clonotypes and omits some of them. This table has fewer than 250,000 clones, over 40% appearing once. The sequencing here drew on CD4+ T cells sorted from blood, taken at approximately week 39, from a patient treated with tofacitinib. Receptors were obtained from a human donor with alopecia areata.

V usage is TRBV28 and J usage is TRBJ2-7; 8 bases are a match to TRBD2. The CDR3 is made up of 14 amino acids. In germline, CDR1 is MDHEN, CDR2 SYDVKM. V dropped 8 bases and J dropped 6; count of bases not matched to a gene: 12. DNA for the CDR3: TGTGCCAGCTCCCCGAGGGCGGGAGGTTTCGAGCAGTACTTC. The encoded protein is CASSPRAGGFEQYF. The full variable domain, in which reference TRBV28 and TRBJ2-7 provide the parts outside the CDR3, is DVKVTQSSRYLVKRTGEKVFLECVQDMDHENMFWYRQDPGLGLRLIYFSYDVKMKEKGDIPEGYSVSREKKERFSLILESASTNQTSMYLCASSPRAGGFEQYFGPGTRLTVT.

The chain recombines TRBV7-3 with TRBJ2-6, with D unclear. Trimming took off 3 bases at V and 2 bases at J, with 5 bases between the two ends. CDR3 length equals 14 residues. Germline V lookup: CDR1 SGHTA, CDR2 FQGTGA. CDR3 in amino acids: CASSFKAGANVLTF. CDR3 in DNA: TGTGCCAGCAGCTTCAAAGCTGGGGCCAACGTCCTGACTTTC. Full variable domain (missing parts from reference TRBV7-3 and TRBJ2-6): GAGVSQTPSNKVTEKGKYVELRCDPISGHTALYWYRQSLGQGPEFLIYFQGTGAADDSGLPNDRFFAVRPEGSVSTLKIQRTERGDSAVYLCASSFKAGANVLTFGAGSRLTVL.

This clone was detected a few times. J is TRBJ2-7 and V is TRBV7-3, with D hard to call. The CDR3 has 13 amino acids. The V end lost 5 bases, the J end lost 3 bases, and 11 bases lay between the germline ends. Germline assignment: CDR1 SGHTA and CDR2 FQGTGA. CDR3 sequence: CASSLGPGYEQYF. CDR3 nucleotide sequence: TGTGCCAGCAGCCTAGGGCCGGGCTACGAGCAGTACTTC.

This clone turned up a few times. The chain couples TRBV29-1 to TRBJ1-5; D possibly corresponds to TRBD1 (5 bases). Trimming removed 4 bases from V and 6 bases from J, with 13 bases in between. CDR1 SQVTM and CDR2 ANQGSEA come from the germline V gene. This CDR3 has 13 residues. CDR3 region: CSVGSTGVQPQHF. As DNA, the CDR3 is TGCAGCGTTGGCAGTACGGGGGTTCAGCCCCAGCATTTT.

In this sample, this clone turned up a few times. In the same sample, other DNA sequences code for this CDR3. The chain uses TRBV2 and TRBJ1-5; the D gene is possibly TRBD1 (5 bases). The CDR3 runs 14 residues. V shed 0 bases and J shed 2 bases, with 5 bases lying between them. The germline V gene has CDR1 SNHLY and CDR2 FYNNEI. The CDR3 is CASSEARGNQPQHF. The CDR3 DNA reads as TGTGCCAGCAGTGAAGCCAGGGGCAATCAGCCCCAGCATTTT.

A few counts support this clone. The genes are TRBV10-3 and TRBJ2-1; 14 nucleotides align to TRBD2. This CDR3 region has 20 residues. Trimming cost V 0 bases and J 7 bases; bases outside gene matches: 14. The germline gives CDR1 ENHRY, CDR2 SYGVKD. CDR3 nucleotide sequence: TGTGCCATCAGTGAGTCGCCAGGACTGACTAGCGGGAGGGCCGTGAATGAGCAGTTCTTC. It translates to CAISESPGLTSGRAVNEQFF.

V and J are TRBV9 and TRBJ2-5, with TRBD2 as a possible D gene (5 bases). The germline V and J ends were trimmed by 0 bases and 5 bases, with 11 bases remaining between them. CDR1 and CDR2 (germline): SGDLS, YYNGEE. There are 14 residues in the CDR3. DNA of the CDR3: TGTGCCAGCAGCGTAGTTGCCTCGGGGGAGACCCAGTACTTC. It specifies CASSVVASGETQYF.

The V and J genes are TRBV6-5 and TRBJ2-1; D call uncertain. The CDR3 loop spans 14 amino acids. Germline V CDR1 and CDR2: MNHEY, SVGAGI. V dropped 6 bases and J dropped 0 bases, with 9 bases sitting between them. CDR3 nucleotide sequence: TGTGCCAGCAGGCTGAGGAGCTCCTACAATGAGCAGTTCTTC. Protein product: CASRLRSSYNEQFF.

The sample holds a few counts of this clone. V is TRBV29-1 and J is TRBJ2-7; maybe TRBD1 (5 bases). The CDR3 runs 13 residues. Germline values: CDR1 SQVTM, CDR2 ANQGSEA. V gave up 6 bases and J gave up 3 bases, with 15 bases separating them. CDR3 nucleotide sequence: TGCAGCGTCCAGTGGGGCGGTTTCTACGAGCAGTACTTC. Translated: CSVQWGGFYEQYF.

The rearrangement joins TRBV2 to TRBJ1-5, with TRBD1 matching over 10 bases. CDR1 and CDR2 (germline): SNHLY, FYNNEI. J was trimmed by 7 bases and V by 6 bases; bases with no gene match: 6. The CDR3 is made up of 14 amino acids. The DNA for the CDR3 is TGTGCCAGCAGCCCGACAGGGGGCTGGCAGCCCCAGCATTTT. Encoded protein: CASSPTGGWQPQHF.

This clone was seen just once. The chain joins TRBV29-1 to TRBJ1-2, with 7 bases that match TRBD1. V was pared by 2 bases and J by 4 bases, with 4 bases of the junction left unmatched. Looked up from germline, CDR1 is SQVTM and CDR2 is ANQGSEA. The CDR3 consists of 13 residues. The CDR3 sequence is CSVERTGFYGYTF. CDR3 nucleotides: TGCAGCGTTGAAAGGACAGGCTTCTATGGCTACACCTTC.

A few counts support this clone. DNA of the CDR3: TGTGCCAGCAGTGGGGTAGGGGGGGTTACTGAAGCTTTCTTT. It codes for CASSGVGGVTEAFF. This rearrangement joins TRBV6-1 to TRBJ1-1; possible D gene TRBD1, 6 bases. The V and J ends lost 4 bases and 5 bases respectively, with 14 bases between them. The germline V gene has CDR1 MNHNS and CDR2 SASEGT. The CDR3 loop spans 14 amino acids.

The chain recombines TRBV29-1 with TRBJ2-3; either TRBD1 or TRBD2 may supply D (5 bases each). V was cut by 8 bases and J by 4 bases, with 22 bases left in between. The CDR3 totals 15 residues. Germline CDR1 SQVTM, CDR2 ANQGSEA. The CDR3 DNA is TGCAGCTCGATGGGACCCCAAGTGAGCGCAGATACGCAGTATTTT. Protein product: CSSMGPQVSADTQYF.

The rearrangement links TRBV29-1 to TRBJ2-7, with 11 bases identical to TRBD2. Germline V gene data show CDR1 as SQVTM and CDR2 as ANQGSEA. CDR3 length equals 13 residues. V dropped 1 base and J dropped 7; count of bases not matched to a gene: 3. The CDR3 loop reads CSVEGLAGGEQYF. CDR3 bases: TGCAGCGTTGAAGGCCTAGCGGGAGGAGAGCAGTACTTC.

A few counts support this clone. This chain links TRBV5-1 with TRBJ2-3, with 11 bases identical to TRBD2. V lost 2 bases and J lost 0; bases outside the gene matches: 5. From germline, CDR1 is SGHRS and CDR2 YFSETQ. The CDR3 extends over 17 amino acids. The CDR3 sequence is CASSFRLAGTSTDTQYF. The CDR3 nucleotides read TGCGCCAGCAGCTTCAGACTAGCGGGGACGAGCACAGATACGCAGTATTTT.

The chain has TRBV19 and TRBJ2-1; 7 bases are a match to TRBD1. CDR1 LNHDA and CDR2 SQIVND come from the germline V gene (reference sequence). The CDR3 covers 14 residues. J was trimmed by 7 bases and V by 7 bases; bases with no gene match: 10. The CDR3 reads CASTTGTEYNEQFF. The CDR3, as DNA: TGTGCCAGTACCACCGGGACAGAATATAATGAGCAGTTCTTC.

This clone was counted between two and nine times. This chain joins TRBV25-1 and TRBJ1-1; D gene ambiguous. The length of the CDR3 is 11 residues. Trimming removed 6 bases at V and 0 bases at J, with 2 bases between. Germline CDR1 and CDR2: MGHDK and SYGVNS. The CDR3 is CASRLNTEAFF. CDR3 coding DNA: TGTGCCAGCAGGCTGAACACTGAAGCTTTCTTT.

This clone was seen more than once but under ten times. The chain links TRBV6-5 to TRBJ1-4; D perhaps matches TRBD1 (5 bases). Per germline, CDR1 MNHEY and CDR2 SVGAGI. The CDR3 is made up of 14 amino acids. V was shortened by 2 bases and J by 10 bases, with 14 bases between the two germline ends. CDR3 amino acids: CASSYGTVGGKLFF. The CDR3 DNA reads as TGTGCCAGCAGTTACGGTACAGTTGGGGGAAAACTGTTTTTT.

The chain carries TRBV19 and TRBJ1-2, with D unclear. Deletions cut 7 bases from V and 5 bases from J, with 11 bases between. This CDR3 spans 12 amino acids. Germline-derived CDR1 and CDR2 are LNHDA and SQIVND (reference sequence). The CDR3, as DNA: TGTGCCAGTACCCGGGGAAGTTATGGCTACACCTTC. Its translation is CASTRGSYGYTF.

The CDR3 DNA reads as TGTGCCTGGATACGGCGCAATGAGCAGTTCTTC. This gives the protein CAWIRRNEQFF. J is TRBJ2-1 and V is TRBV30; D unresolved. From germline, CDR1 is GTSNPN and CDR2 SVGIG (reference sequence). With 4 bases removed from V and 6 bases from J, the gap between germline ends came to 7 bases. The CDR3 has 11 amino acids.

V and J are TRBV2 and TRBJ1-5; 8 nucleotides line up with TRBD1. The ends lost 5 bases at V and 7 bases at J; junction bases unmatched: 7. Germline CDR1 and CDR2: SNHLY and FYNNEI. CDR3 length equals 14 residues. The CDR3 protein is CASSPTGGKQPQHF. CDR3 sequence (DNA): TGTGCCAGCAGTCCTACAGGGGGAAAACAGCCCCAGCATTTT.

This clone was picked up a small number of times. The V call is TRBV2, the J call TRBJ1-4, with D perhaps TRBD1 (5 bases). Trimming shortened V by 6 bases and J by 5 bases, and 13 bases separated the two germline ends. The CDR3 length is 14 residues. CDR1 is SNHLY, CDR2 FYNNEI, per germline. Here the CDR3 reads CASRAGPWNEKLFF. CDR3 nucleotides: TGTGCCAGCAGGGCGGGACCCTGGAATGAAAAACTGTTTTTT.

The V call is TRBV4-1, the J call TRBJ2-7, with TRBD2 as a possible D gene (5 bases). Trimming removed 1 base at V and 2 bases at J, with 12 bases between. The CDR3 totals 15 residues. Germline V gives CDR1 MGHRA, CDR2 YSYEKL. The CDR3 loop is CASSQAVSGPYEQYF. As DNA, the CDR3 is TGCGCCAGCAGCCAAGCAGTAAGCGGCCCCTACGAGCAGTACTTC.